Sequencing of this T cell receptor (beta chain) was carried out in a study of blood T cells in healthy people across ages. Notes on the study in general: In long-lived donors, naive CD4+ cell counts and diversity exceeded those of aged donors. Older age went with lower TCR beta diversity per million T cells, in a roughly linear way.

The germline CDR1 and CDR2 sequences are SGHAT and FQNNGV. The length of the CDR3 is 12 residues. It was with a sample-barcoded 5' primer and a J-beta primer mix that a second PCR of about 7 to 12 cycles was run. Via MiXCR, TCRdb re-called the 5' RACE reads, giving one row per CDR3 protein. The sample carries more than 1,000,000 distinct CDR3 sequences, less than 25% recorded once. Turning to this clonotype: What it binds is unknown. An end of the junction differs from the germline gene, which may be a read error.

In addition, the sample was reused for a study of T cells of mothers and their children.

This chain links TRBV11-2 with TRBJ2-7, with no clear D. The sample taken for sequencing was blood. The TCR comes from a girl aged 2 to 10 in good health. CDR3 nucleotides: TGTGCCAGCAGCTTAACGAGGTACGAGAAGTACTTC. Translated, it gives CASSLTRYEKYF.